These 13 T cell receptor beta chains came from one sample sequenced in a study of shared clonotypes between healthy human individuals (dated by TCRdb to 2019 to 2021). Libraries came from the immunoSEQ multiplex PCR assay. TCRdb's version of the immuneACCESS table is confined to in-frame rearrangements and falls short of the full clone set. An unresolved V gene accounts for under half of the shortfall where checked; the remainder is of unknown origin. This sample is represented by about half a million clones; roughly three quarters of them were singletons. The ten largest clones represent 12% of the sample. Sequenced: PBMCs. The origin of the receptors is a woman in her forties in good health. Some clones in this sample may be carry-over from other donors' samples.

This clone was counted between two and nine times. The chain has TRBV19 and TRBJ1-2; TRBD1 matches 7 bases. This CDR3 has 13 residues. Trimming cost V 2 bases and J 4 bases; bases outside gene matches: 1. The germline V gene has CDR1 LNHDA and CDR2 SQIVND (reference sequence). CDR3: CASSIRQGYGYTF. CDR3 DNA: TGTGCCAGTAGTATAAGACAGGGCTATGGCTACACCTTC.

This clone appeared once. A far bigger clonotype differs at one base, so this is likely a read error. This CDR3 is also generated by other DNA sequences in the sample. CDR3 DNA sequence: TGTGCCAGCAGCGGGCCGTTTCTGGATACGCAGTATTTT. It is translated as CASSGPFLDTQYF. This chain connects TRBV2 to TRBJ2-3; D is ambiguous. The ends were cut back, 6 bases at V and 6 bases at J, with 13 bases in the middle. CDR1 is SNHLY and CDR2 is FYNNEI in the germline V gene. CDR3 length: 13 amino acids.

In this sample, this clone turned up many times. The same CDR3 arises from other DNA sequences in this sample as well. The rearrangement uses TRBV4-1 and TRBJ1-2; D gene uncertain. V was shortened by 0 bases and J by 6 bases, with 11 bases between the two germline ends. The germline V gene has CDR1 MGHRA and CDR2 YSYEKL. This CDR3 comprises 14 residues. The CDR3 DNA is TGCGCCAGCAGCCAAGACTTGCGCCTTGATGGCTACACCTTC. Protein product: CASSQDLRLDGYTF.

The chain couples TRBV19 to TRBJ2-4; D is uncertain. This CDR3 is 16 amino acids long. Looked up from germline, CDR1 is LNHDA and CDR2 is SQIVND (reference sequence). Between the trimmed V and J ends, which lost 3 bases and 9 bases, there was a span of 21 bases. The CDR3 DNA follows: TGTGCCAGTAGTATTCGAGCCGGTGCAGCTGGATGCATTCAGTACTTC. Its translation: CASSIRAGAAGCIQYF.

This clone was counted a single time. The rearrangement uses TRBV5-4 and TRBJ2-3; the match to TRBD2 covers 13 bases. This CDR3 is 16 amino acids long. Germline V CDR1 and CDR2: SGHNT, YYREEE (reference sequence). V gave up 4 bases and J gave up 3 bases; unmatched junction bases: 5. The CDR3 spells CASSSGTSGITDTQYF. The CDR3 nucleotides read TGTGCCAGCAGCAGTGGGACTAGCGGGATTACAGATACGCAGTATTTT.

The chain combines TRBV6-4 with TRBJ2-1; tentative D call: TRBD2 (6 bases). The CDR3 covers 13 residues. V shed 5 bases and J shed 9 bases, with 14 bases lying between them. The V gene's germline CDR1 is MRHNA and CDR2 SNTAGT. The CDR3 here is CASSKMMEGEQFF. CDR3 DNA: TGTGCCAGCAGTAAGATGATGGAGGGTGAGCAGTTCTTC.

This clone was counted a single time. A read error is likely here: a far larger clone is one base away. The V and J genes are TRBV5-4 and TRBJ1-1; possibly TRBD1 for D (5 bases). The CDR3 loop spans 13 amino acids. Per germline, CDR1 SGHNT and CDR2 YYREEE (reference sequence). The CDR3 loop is CANSFDRDTEAFF. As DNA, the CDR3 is TGTGCCAACAGCTTTGACAGAGATACTGAAGCTTTCTTT.

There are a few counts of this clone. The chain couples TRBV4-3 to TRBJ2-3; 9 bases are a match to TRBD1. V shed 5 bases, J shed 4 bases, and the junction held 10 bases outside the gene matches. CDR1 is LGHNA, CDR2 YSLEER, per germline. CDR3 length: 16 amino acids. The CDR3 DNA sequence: TGCGCCAGCAGCAAGGACCGGGACAGGGTGGCAGATACGCAGTATTTT. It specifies CASSKDRDRVADTQYF.

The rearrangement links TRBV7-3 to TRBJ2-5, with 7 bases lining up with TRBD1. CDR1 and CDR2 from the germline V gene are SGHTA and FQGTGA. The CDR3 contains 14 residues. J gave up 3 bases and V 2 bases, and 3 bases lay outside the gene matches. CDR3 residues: CASSLSGQKETQYF. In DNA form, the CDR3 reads TGTGCCAGCAGCTTATCGGGACAGAAAGAGACCCAGTACTTC.

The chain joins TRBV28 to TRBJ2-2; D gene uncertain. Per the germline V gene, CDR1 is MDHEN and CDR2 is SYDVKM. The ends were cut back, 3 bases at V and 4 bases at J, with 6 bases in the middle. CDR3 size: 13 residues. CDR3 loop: CASSLIPTGELFF. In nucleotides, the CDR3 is TGTGCCAGCAGTTTGATCCCCACCGGGGAGCTGTTTTTT.

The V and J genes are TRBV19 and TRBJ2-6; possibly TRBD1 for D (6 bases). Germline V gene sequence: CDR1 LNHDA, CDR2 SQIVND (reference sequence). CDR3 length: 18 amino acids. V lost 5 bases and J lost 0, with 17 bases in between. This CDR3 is CASSVTGLLVSGANVLTF. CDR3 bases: TGTGCCAGTAGTGTAACAGGGCTCCTCGTCTCTGGGGCCAACGTCCTGACTTTC.

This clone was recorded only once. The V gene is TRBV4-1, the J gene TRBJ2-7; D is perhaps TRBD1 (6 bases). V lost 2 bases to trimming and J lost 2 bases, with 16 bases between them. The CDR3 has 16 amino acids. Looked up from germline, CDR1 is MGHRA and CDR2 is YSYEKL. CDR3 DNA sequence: TGCGCCAGCAGCCAACGAGGACAGCCGAAAACCTACGAGCAGTACTTC. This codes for CASSQRGQPKTYEQYF.

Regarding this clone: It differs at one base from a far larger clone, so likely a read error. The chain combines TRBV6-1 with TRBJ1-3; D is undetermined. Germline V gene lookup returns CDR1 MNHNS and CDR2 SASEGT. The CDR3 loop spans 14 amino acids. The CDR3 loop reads CASRKEPSGNIIYF. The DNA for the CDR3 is TGTGCCAGCAGGAAGGAGCCTTCTGGAAACATCATATATTTT.